A selection of T cell receptor beta chains follows, all from one sample in a study of shared clonotypes between healthy human individuals. The data were produced by immunoSEQ multiplex PCR, yet TCRdb's version contains in-frame clones alone and is incomplete. The sample records some 900,000 clones, less than 85% being singletons. The specimen sequenced was memory CD4+ T cells sorted from blood. The origin of the receptors is a man between 18 and 29 years old in good health. Each CDR3 is given with its conserved first and last residue. The D gene is left open where the match is weak. Only some rows state a clone size, as once, few, many or a class for expanded clones.

cdr3_length	clone_size	d_call	v_call	j_call	cdr3_nt	cdr3_aa
15	-	-	TRBV6-1	TRBJ2-2	TGTGCCAGCATCGTCGAGGATTGGCTTGCCGGGGAGCTGTTTTTT	CASIVEDWLAGELFF
16	-	-	TRBV9	TRBJ2-2	TGTGCCAGCAGCGTAGATGGGAGGCCGAACACCGGGGAGCTGTTTTTT	CASSVDGRPNTGELFF
14	-	TRBD2	TRBV19	TRBJ2-5	TGTGCCACCCGGACTAGCCGGCTGGGGGAGACCCAGTACTTC	CATRTSRLGETQYF
15	-	-	TRBV18	TRBJ1-2	TGTGCCAGCTCACCATCCGGGGACGCCGGCTATGGCTACACCTTC	CASSPSGDAGYGYTF
16	-	TRBD2	TRBV7-9	TRBJ2-5	TGTGCCAGCAGCTCAAGACTAGCGGGGGGCATAGAGACCCAGTACTTC	CASSSRLAGGIETQYF
15	-	TRBD2	TRBV6-5	TRBJ2-7	TGTGCCAGCAGACTCGGACTAGCGGGGGAGTACGAGCAGTACTTC	CASRLGLAGEYEQYF
14	-	-	TRBV25-1	TRBJ1-2	TGTGCCACCCCCTCGTCATTAGCTAACTATGGCTACACCTTC	CATPSSLANYGYTF
13	many	TRBD2	TRBV29-1	TRBJ2-7	TGCAGCGTTGAAAGGTCTAGCGGCAACGAGCAGTACTTC	CSVERSSGNEQYF
13	-	-	TRBV30	TRBJ2-3	TGTGCCTGGACCGCCCCGCAGGGCCTGAGGCAGTATTTT	CAWTAPQGLRQYF
14	-	-	TRBV7-2	TRBJ1-1	TGTGCCAGCAGCACACGACAGCCGAACACTGAAGCTTTCTTT	CASSTRQPNTEAFF
18	-	TRBD1	TRBV29-1	TRBJ2-5	TGCAGCGCCGCGGAGGACAGGGGGATTCGTAGGAACCAAGAGACCCAGTACTTC	CSAAEDRGIRRNQETQYF
14	-	-	TRBV7-2	TRBJ2-1	TGTGCCAGCAGCAAGAGCGTCACCTACAATGAGCAGTTCTTC	CASSKSVTYNEQFF
14	few	TRBD1	TRBV27	TRBJ1-5	TGTGCCAGCAGTCTGGACAGGAGTAATCAGCCCCAGCATTTT	CASSLDRSNQPQHF
16	-	-	TRBV7-6	TRBJ2-1	TGTGCCAGCAGCCCAGGGGGGACTCCCGTTTGGGATGAGCAGTTCTTC	CASSPGGTPVWDEQFF
14	few	TRBD2	TRBV7-9	TRBJ2-3	TGTGCCAGCAGCGGTAGCGGGAGAGGTGATACGCAGTATTTT	CASSGSGRGDTQYF
13	-	-	TRBV10-3	TRBJ2-1	TGTGCCATCACCAAGAGGTGGGATCGAGAGCAGTTCTTC	CAITKRWDREQFF
15	-	-	TRBV6-5	TRBJ2-2	TGTGCCAGCAGTTATGGGGGGGCGGAAACCGGGGAGCTGTTTTTT	CASSYGGAETGELFF